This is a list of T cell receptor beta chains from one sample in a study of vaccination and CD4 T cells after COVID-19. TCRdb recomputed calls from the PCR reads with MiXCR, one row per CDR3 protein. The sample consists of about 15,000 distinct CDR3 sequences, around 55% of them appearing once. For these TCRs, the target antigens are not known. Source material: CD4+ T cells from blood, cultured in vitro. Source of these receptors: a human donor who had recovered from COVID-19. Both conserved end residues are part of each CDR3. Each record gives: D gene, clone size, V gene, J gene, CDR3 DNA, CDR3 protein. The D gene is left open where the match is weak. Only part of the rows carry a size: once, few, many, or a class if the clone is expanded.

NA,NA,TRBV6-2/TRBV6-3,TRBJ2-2,TGTGCCAGCAGTTCGAGAGAGAGGGGGGAGCTGTTTTTT,CASSSRERGELFF
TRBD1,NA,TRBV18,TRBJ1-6,TGTGCCAGCTCACCATTGGGACAGAATAATTCACCCCTCCACTTT,CASSPLGQNNSPLHF
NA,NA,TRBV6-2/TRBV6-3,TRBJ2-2,TGTGCCAGCAGACAAAGTGCCACCGGGGAGCTGTTTTTT,CASRQSATGELFF
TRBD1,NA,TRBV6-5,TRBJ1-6,TGTGCCAGCAGTTACTCGGGACAGAATAATTCACCCCTCCACTTT,CASSYSGQNNSPLHF
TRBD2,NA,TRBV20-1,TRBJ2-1,TGCAGTGCTAGAGGTCGGCTGCGGGAGGCCTACAATGAGCAGTTCTTC,CSARGRLREAYNEQFF
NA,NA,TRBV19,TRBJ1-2,TGTGCCAGTAGTATTCCAGGGAATCTTAACTATGGCTACACCTTC,CASSIPGNLNYGYTF
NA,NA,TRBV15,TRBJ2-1,TGTGCCACCAGCTTGGAGCTTCGGCTTAATGAGCAGTTCTTC,CATSLELRLNEQFF
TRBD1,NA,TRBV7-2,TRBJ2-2,TGTGCCAGCAGCTTATACGGGACAGCGAACACCGGGGAGCTGTTTTTT,CASSLYGTANTGELFF
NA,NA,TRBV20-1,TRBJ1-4,TGCAGTGCTACCGGGACCTTGGGGACGGAAAAACTGTTTTTT,CSATGTLGTEKLFF
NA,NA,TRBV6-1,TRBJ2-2,TGTGCCAGCAGTCGGAACACCGGGGAGCTGTTTTTT,CASSRNTGELFF
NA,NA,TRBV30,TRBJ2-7,TGTGCCTGGAGTGTAGGGGAAGATAGCTCCTACGAGCAGTACTTC,CAWSVGEDSSYEQYF
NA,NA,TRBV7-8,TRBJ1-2,TGTGCCAGCAGCTTAGGCAGGGCTAACTATGGCTACACCTTC,CASSLGRANYGYTF
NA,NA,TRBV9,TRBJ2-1,TGTGCCAGCAGCGCCGGGGGCAGCCGGTCCTACAATGAGCAGTTCTTC,CASSAGGSRSYNEQFF
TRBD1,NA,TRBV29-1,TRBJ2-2,TGCAGCGCGGACAGGGGGGCGACGAACACCGGGGAGCTGTTTTTT,CSADRGATNTGELFF
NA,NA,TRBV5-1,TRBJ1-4,TGCGCCAGCAGCCTAGAAGAGACATTTAGGAATGAAAAACTGTTTTTT,CASSLEETFRNEKLFF
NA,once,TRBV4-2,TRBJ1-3,TGTGCCAGCAGCCAAGATTTTCGCAGGGTCTCTGGAAACACCATATATTTT,CASSQDFRRVSGNTIYF
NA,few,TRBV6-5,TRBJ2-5,TGTGCCAGCAGTTACGCCTATGGGGAGACCCAGTACTTC,CASSYAYGETQYF
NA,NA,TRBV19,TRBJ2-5,TGTGCCAGTACCTATAGCGGTGGTGGGCGAAAAGAGACCCAGTACTTC,CASTYSGGGRKETQYF
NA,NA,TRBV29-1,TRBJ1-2,TGCAGCGTCCGGGAACCAAGGAATGGCTACACCTTC,CSVREPRNGYTF
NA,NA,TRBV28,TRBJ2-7,TGTGCCAGCCTACAGTCGGGGAGAAGCTACGAGCAGTACTTC,CASLQSGRSYEQYF
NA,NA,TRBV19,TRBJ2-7,TGTGCCAGTGGAACACAAGCCTCTACCTACGAGCAGTACTTC,CASGTQASTYEQYF
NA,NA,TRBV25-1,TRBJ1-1,TGTGCCAGCAGTGGGGGGGTGAACACTGAAGCTTTCTTT,CASSGGVNTEAFF
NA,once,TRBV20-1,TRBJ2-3,NA,CSARDSGRAGTDTQYF
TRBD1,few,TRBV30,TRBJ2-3,TGTGCCTGGAGGGGACAGGGCACAGATACGCAGTATTTT,CAWRGQGTDTQYF
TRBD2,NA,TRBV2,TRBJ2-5,TGTGCCAGCAGTGCTGGCGGGAGGAGAGAGACCCAGTACTTC,CASSAGGRRETQYF